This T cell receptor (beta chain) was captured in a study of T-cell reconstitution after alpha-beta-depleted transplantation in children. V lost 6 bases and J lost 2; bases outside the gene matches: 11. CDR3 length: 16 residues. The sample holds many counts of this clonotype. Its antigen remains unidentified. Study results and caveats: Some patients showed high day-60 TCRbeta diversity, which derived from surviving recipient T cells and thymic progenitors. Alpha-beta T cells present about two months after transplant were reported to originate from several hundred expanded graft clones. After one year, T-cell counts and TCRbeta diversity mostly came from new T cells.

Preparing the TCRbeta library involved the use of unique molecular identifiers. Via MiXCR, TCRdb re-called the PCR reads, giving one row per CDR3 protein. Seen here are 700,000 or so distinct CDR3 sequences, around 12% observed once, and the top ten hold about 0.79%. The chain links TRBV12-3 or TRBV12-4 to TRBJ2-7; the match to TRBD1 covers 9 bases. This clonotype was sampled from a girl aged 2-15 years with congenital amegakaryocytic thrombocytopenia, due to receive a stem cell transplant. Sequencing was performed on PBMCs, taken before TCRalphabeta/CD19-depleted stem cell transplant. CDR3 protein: CASSLSGTGFPYEQYF. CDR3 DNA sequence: TGTGCCAGCAGCCTATCGGGGACAGGGTTTCCCTACGAGCAGTACTTC.